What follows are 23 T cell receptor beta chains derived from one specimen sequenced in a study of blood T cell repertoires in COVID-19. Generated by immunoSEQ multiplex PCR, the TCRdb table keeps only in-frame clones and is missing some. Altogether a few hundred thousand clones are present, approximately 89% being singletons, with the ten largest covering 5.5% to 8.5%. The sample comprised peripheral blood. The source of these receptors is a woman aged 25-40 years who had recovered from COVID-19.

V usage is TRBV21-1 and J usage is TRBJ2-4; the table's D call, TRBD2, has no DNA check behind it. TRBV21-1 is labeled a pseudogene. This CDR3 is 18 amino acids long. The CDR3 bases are TGTGCCAGCAGCAAAGGGGTGGTGGGCGGGTTAGCCAAAAACATTCAGTACTTC. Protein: CASSKGVVGGLAKNIQYF.

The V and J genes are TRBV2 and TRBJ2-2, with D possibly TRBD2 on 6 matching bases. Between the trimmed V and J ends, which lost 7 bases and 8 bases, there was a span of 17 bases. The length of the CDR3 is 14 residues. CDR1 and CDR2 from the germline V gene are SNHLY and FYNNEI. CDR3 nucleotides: TGTGCCAGCACCAGACTAGTTGACGGTGGGGAGCTGTTTTTT. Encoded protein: CASTRLVDGGELFF.

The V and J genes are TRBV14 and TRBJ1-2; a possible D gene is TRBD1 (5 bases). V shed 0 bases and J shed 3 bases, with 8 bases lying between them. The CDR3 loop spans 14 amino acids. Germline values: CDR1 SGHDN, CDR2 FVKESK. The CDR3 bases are TGTGCCAGCAGCCAAGATTGGGGCGACTATGGCTACACCTTC. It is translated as CASSQDWGDYGYTF.

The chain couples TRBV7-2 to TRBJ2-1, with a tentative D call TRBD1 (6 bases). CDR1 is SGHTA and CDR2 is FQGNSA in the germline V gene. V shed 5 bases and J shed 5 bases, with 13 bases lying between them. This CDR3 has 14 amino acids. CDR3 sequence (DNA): TGTGCCAGCAGCCGTCCCAGGGGCGACAATGAGCAGTTCTTC. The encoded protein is CASSRPRGDNEQFF. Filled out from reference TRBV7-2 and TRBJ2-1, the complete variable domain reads GAGVSQSPSNKVTEKGKDVELRCDPISGHTALYWYRQSLGQGLEFLIYFQGNSAPDKSGLPSDRFSAERTGGSVSTLTIQRTQQEDSAVYLCASSRPRGDNEQFFGPGTRLTVL.

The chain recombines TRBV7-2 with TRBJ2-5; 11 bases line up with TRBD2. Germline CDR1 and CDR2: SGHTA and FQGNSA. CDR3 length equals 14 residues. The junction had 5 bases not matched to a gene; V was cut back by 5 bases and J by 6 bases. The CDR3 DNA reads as TGTGCCAGCAGCGTTAGCGGGGGGGCGCAGACCCAGTACTTC. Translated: CASSVSGGAQTQYF.

CDR3 bases: TGTGCCAGCAGCGTAGAGGGCGGGGGGGCCCCCTACGAGCAGTACTTC. Amino acids: CASSVEGGGAPYEQYF. J is TRBJ2-7 and V is TRBV9; 9 bases are shared with TRBD2. Per the germline V gene, CDR1 is SGDLS and CDR2 is YYNGEE. V dropped 0 bases and J dropped 2; count of bases not matched to a gene: 6. The CDR3 totals 16 residues.

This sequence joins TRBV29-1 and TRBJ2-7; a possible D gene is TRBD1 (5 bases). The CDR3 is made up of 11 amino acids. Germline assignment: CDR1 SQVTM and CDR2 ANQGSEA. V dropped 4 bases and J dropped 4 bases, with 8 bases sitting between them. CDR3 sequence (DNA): TGCAGCGTTGCCGGACAATACGAGCAGTACTTC. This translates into CSVAGQYEQYF.

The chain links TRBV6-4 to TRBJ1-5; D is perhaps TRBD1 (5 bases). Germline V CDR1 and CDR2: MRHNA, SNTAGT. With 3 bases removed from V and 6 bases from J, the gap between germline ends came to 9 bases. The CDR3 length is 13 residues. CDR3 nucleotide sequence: TGTGCCAGCAGTGAGCAGGGCGGTCAGCCCCAGCATTTT. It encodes CASSEQGGQPQHF.

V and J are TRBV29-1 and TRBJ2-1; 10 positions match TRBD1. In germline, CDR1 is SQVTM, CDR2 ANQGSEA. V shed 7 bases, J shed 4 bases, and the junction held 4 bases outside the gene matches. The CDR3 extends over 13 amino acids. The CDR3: CSAWTGGYNEQFF. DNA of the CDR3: TGCAGCGCGTGGACAGGGGGTTACAATGAGCAGTTCTTC.

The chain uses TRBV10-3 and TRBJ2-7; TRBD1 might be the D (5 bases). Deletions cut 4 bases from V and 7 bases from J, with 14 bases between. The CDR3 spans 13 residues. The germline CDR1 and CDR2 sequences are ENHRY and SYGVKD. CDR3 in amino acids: CAISARTMEEQYF. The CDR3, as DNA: TGTGCCATCAGTGCTAGGACAATGGAGGAGCAGTACTTC.

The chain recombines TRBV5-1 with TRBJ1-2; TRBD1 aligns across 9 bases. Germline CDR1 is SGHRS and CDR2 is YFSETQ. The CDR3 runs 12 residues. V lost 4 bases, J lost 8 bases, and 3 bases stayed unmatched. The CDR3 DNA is TGCGCCAGCAGCCCGGGACAGGGCGGCTACACCTTC. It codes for CASSPGQGGYTF.

CDR3 sequence (DNA): TGTGCCAGCAGGCCTGACAGGGAGATCAATCAGCCCCAGCATTTT. It yields the protein CASRPDREINQPQHF. The chain couples TRBV6-2 or TRBV6-3 to TRBJ1-5; 7 bases align to TRBD1. Germline values: CDR1 MNHEY, CDR2 SVGEGT. Trimming cost V 6 bases and J 3 bases; bases outside gene matches: 8. This CDR3 contains 15 residues.

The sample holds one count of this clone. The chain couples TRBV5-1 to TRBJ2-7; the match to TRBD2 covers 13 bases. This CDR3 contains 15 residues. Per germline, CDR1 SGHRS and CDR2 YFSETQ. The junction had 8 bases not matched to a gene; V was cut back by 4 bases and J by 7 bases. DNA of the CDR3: TGCGCCAGCAGCCCACTAGCGGGGGGGCAAGATGAGCAGTACTTC. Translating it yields CASSPLAGGQDEQYF. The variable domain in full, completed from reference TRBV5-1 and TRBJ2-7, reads KAGVTQTPRYLIKTRGQQVTLSCSPISGHRSVSWYQQTPGQGLQFLFEYFSETQRNKGNFPGRFSGRQFSNSRSEMNVSTLELGDSALYLCASSPLAGGQDEQYFGPGTRLTVT.

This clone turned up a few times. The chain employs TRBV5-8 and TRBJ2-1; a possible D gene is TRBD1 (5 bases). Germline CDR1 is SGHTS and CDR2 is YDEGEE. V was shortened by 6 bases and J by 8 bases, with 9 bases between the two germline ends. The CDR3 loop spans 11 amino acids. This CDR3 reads CASKGWDEQFF. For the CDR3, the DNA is TGTGCCAGCAAGGGGTGGGATGAGCAGTTCTTC.

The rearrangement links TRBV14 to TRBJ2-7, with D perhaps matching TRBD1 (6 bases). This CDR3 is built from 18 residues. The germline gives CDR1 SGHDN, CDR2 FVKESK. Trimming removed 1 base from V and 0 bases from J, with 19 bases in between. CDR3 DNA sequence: TGTGCCAGCAGCCAAGTGCCGACGAACCCGGACAGCTCCTACGAGCAGTACTTC. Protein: CASSQVPTNPDSSYEQYF. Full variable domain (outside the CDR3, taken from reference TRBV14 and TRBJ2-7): EAGVTQFPSHSVIEKGQTVTLRCDPISGHDNLYWYRRVMGKEIKFLLHFVKESKQDESGMPNNRFLAERTGGTYSTLKVQPAELEDSGVYFCASSQVPTNPDSSYEQYFGPGTRLTVT.

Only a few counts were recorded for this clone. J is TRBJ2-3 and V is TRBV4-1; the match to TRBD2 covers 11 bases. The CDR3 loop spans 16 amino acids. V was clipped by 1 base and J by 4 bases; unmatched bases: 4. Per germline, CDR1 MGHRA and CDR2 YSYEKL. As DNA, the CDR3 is TGCGCCAGCAGCCAAGGGACTAGCGGGTACTCAGATACGCAGTATTTT. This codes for CASSQGTSGYSDTQYF.

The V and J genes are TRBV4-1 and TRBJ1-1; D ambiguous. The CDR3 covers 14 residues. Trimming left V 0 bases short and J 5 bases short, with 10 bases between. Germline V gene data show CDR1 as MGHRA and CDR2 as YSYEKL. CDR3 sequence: CASSQEPGLTEAFF. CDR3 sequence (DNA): TGCGCCAGCAGCCAAGAACCGGGTTTGACTGAAGCTTTCTTT.

The CDR3 reads CSGQAGNTGELFF. The CDR3 nucleotides read TGCAGCGGTCAGGCGGGGAACACCGGGGAGCTGTTTTTT. V and J are TRBV29-1 and TRBJ2-2, with D possibly matching TRBD2 (5 bases). The CDR3 covers 13 residues. The V and J ends lost 7 bases and 1 base respectively, with 10 bases between them. CDR1 SQVTM and CDR2 ANQGSEA come from the germline V gene.

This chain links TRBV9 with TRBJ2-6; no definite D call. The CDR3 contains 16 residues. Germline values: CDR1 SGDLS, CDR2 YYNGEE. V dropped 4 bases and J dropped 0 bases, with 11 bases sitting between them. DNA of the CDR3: TGTGCCAGCAGCTCAATCAGGTTCTCTGGGGCCAACGTCCTGACTTTC. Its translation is CASSSIRFSGANVLTF.

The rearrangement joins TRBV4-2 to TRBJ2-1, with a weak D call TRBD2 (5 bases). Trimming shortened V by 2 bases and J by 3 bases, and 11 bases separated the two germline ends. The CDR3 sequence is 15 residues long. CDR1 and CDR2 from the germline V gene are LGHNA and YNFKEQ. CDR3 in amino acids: CASSQSVGNYNEQFF. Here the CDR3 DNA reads TGTGCCAGCAGCCAATCCGTCGGGAACTACAATGAGCAGTTCTTC.

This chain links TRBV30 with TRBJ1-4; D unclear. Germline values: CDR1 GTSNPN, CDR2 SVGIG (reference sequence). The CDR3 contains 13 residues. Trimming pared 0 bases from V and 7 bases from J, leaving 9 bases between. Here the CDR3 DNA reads TGTGCCTGGAGTGTCCCAGCGGGTGAAAAACTGTTTTTT. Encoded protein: CAWSVPAGEKLFF.

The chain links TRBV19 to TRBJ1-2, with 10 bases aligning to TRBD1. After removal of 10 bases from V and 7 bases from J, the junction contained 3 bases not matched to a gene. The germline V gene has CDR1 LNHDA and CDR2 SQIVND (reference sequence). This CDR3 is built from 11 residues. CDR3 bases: TGTGCCACCGGGACAGGGGTTGGCTACACCTTC. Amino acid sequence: CATGTGVGYTF.

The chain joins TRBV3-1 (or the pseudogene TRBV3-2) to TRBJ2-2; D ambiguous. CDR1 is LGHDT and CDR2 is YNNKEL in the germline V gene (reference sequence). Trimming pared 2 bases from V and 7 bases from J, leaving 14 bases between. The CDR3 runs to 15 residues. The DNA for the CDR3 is TGTGCCAGCAGCCAATTCATCGGTGCCGGCGGGGAGCTGTTTTTT. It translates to CASSQFIGAGGELFF.